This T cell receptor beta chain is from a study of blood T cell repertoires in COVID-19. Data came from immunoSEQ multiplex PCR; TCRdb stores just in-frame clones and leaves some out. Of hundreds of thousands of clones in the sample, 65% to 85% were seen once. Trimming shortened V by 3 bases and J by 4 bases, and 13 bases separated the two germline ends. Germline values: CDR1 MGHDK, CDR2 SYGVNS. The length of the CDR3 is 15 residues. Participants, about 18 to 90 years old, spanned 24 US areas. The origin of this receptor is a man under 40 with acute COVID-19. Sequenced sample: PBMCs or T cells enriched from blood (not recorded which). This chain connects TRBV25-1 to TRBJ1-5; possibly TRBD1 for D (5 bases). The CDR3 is CASSDAAGPNQPQHF. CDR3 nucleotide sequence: TGTGCCAGCAGTGATGCGGCAGGGCCAAATCAGCCCCAGCATTTT.